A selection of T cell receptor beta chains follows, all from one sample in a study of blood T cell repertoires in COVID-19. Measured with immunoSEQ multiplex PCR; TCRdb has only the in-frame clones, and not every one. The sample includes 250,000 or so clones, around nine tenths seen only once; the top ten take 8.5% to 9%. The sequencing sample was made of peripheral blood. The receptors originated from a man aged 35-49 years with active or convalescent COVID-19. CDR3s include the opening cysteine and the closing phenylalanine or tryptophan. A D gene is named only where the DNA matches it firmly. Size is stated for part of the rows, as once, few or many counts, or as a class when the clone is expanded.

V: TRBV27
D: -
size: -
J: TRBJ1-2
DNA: TGTGCCAGCAGCAGGACAGTATGGGACTATGGCTACACCTTC
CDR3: CASSRTVWDYGYTF

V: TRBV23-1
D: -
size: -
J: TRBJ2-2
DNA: TGCGCCAGCAGTCGGGTTAGGCGGGGGAACACCGGGGAGCTGTTTTTT
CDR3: CASSRVRRGNTGELFF

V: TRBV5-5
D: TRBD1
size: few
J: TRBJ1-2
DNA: TGTGCCAGCAGCATCGGGACAGGGATTAACTATGGCTACACCTTC
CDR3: CASSIGTGINYGYTF

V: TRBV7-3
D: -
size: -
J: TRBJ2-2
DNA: TGTGCCAGCAGCTTAGCGGGCCAGTACACCGGGGAGCTGTTTTTT
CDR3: CASSLAGQYTGELFF

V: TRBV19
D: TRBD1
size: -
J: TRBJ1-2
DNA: TGTGCCAGTCACAGGGGGAATGGCTACACCTTC
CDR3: CASHRGNGYTF

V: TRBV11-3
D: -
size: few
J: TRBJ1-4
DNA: TGTGCCAGCAGCTTAGATCGGAGCAGACCCTTCGATTTAACTAATGAAAAACTGTTTTTT
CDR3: CASSLDRSRPFDLTNEKLFF

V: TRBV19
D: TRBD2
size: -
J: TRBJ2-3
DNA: TGTGCCAGTAGTACTAGGGCGGGAGGAGATACGCAGTATTTT
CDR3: CASSTRAGGDTQYF

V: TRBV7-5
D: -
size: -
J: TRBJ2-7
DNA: TGTGTCAGAAACATAGCGGGAGGTAAAGAGCAGTACTTC
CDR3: CVRNIAGGKEQYF

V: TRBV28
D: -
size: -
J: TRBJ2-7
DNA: TGTGCCAGCAGTTTGGCCGGCAGGGCAAGCTCCTACGAGCAGTACTTC
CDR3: CASSLAGRASSYEQYF

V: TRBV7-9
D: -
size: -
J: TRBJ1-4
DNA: TGTGCCAGCGGGGGCAGTGCAACTAATGAAAAACTGTTTTTT
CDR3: CASGGSATNEKLFF

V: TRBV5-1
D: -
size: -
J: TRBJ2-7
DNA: TGCGCCAGCAGTTCTGACTATCCCCCCCAGTACTTC
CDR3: CASSSDYPPQYF

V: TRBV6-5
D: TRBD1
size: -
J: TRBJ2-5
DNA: TGTGCCAGCAGTTATCCCGGGGGACAGGGAGAGACCCAGTACTTC
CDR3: CASSYPGGQGETQYF

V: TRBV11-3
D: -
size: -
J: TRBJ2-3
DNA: TGTGCCAGCAGCTCGGGTAGCACAGATACGCAGTATTTT
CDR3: CASSSGSTDTQYF

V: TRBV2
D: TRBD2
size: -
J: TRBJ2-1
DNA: TGTGCCAGCAGTGGGTTAAGCGGGGGGGTTGGAAATGAGCAGTTCTTC
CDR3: CASSGLSGGVGNEQFF

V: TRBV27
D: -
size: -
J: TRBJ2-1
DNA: TGTGCCAGCAGTTTACTGCAGGGGTACAATGAGCAGTTCTTC
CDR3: CASSLLQGYNEQFF

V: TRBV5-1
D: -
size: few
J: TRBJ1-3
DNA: TGCGCCAGCAGCCCAGGGACTTCCGGAAACACCATATATTTT
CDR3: CASSPGTSGNTIYF

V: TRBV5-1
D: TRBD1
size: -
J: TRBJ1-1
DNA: TGCGCCAGCAGCACAGGACAGGGAGAGAACACTGAAGCTTTCTTT
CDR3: CASSTGQGENTEAFF

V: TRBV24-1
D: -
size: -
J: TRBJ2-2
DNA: TGTGCCACCAGTGATCACTTAGGATATAGCGCGAACACCGGGGAGCTGTTTTTT
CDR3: CATSDHLGYSANTGELFF

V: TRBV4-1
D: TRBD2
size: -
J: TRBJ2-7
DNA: TGCGCCAGCAGCCAAGGGGACTACGCCTACGAGCAGTACTTC
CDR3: CASSQGDYAYEQYF

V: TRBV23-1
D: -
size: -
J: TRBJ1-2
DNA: TGCGCCAGCAGTCAATCGAAGGGCTTGGGGCCAGGCTACACCTTC
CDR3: CASSQSKGLGPGYTF

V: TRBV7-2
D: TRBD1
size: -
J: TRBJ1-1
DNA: TGTGCCAGCAGCTTAGCCCGGGGACAGGGTGAGAACACTGAAGCTTTCTTT
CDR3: CASSLARGQGENTEAFF

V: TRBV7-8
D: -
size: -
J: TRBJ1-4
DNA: TGTGCCAGCAGCTTAGGCCGGGGGGCGCTTGCAACTAATGAAAAACTGTTTTTT
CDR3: CASSLGRGALATNEKLFF

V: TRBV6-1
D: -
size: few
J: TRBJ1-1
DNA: TGTGCCAGCAGTGAAGTAGGGGGGGCGAACACTGAAGCTTTCTTT
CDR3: CASSEVGGANTEAFF

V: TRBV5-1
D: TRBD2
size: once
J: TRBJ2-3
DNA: TGCGCCAGCAGTTGGGAAATAGCGGGGGGGCTCTTCGTGCAGTATTTT
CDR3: CASSWEIAGGLFVQYF

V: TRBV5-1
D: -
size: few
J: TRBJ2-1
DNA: TGCGCCAGCAGCCTTAGCGGTACCAGAAATGAGCAGTTCTTC
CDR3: CASSLSGTRNEQFF

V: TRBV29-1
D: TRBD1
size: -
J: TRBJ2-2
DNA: TGCAGCGGGGGACAGGGGGCCGGGGAGCTGTTTTTT
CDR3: CSGGQGAGELFF

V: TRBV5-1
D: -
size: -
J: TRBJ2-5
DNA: TGCGCCAGCAGCTTGGGGGGGGAGGAGACCCAGTACTTC
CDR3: CASSLGGEETQYF

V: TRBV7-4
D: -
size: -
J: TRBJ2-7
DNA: TGTGCCAGCAGCTTAGCGCTTACCTCACACGGAGGGTGGCATTCCTACGAGCAGTACTTC
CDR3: CASSLALTSHGGWHSYEQYF

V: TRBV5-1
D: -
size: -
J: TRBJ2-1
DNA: TGCGCCAGCAGCCCTCCCGGACTATCCTACAATGAGCAGTTCTTC
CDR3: CASSPPGLSYNEQFF

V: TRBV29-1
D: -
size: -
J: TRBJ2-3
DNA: TGCAGCGTTGCTCCCTCAGATACGCAGTATTTT
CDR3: CSVAPSDTQYF

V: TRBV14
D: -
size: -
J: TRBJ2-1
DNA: TGTGCCAGCAGCCAAGATCGCAATGAGCAGTTCTTC
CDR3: CASSQDRNEQFF

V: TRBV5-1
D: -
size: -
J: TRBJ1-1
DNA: TGCGCCAGCAGCTTGGGGGGCGTAGGGAAATTATACACTGAAGCTTTCTTT
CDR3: CASSLGGVGKLYTEAFF

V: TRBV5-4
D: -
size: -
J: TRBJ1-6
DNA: TGTGCCAGCAGCTTGCCCGGCCCAAGAGGTTCACCCCTCCACTTT
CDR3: CASSLPGPRGSPLHF

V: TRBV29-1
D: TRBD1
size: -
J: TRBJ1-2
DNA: TGCAGCGTTGCACAGGGGTCCTATGGCTACACCTTC
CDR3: CSVAQGSYGYTF

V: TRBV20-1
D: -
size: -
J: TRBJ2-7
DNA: TGCAGTGCTCTTCGGGGCTACGAGCAGTACTTC
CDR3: CSALRGYEQYF

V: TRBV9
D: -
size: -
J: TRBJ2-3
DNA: TGTGCCAGCAGCGTAGGAGACTTATCCCTCCCGGCCTTTTCGCAGTATTTT
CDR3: CASSVGDLSLPAFSQYF

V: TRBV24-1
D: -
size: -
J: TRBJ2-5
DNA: TGTGCCACCTCTACAGTCCAAGAGACCCAGTACTTC
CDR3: CATSTVQETQYF

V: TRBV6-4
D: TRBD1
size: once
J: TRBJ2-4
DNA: TGTGCCAGCAGTGACTCTCCGGGACAGGGGCGCATTCAGTACTTC
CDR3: CASSDSPGQGRIQYF

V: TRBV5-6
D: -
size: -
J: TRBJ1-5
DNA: TGTGCCAGCAGCCTGGGGCAGGGCTATCAGCCCCAGCATTTT
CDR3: CASSLGQGYQPQHF

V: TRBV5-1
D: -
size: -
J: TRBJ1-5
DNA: TGCGCCAGCAGCTTGGGAGACAACTCATCGCCCCAGCATTTT
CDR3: CASSLGDNSSPQHF

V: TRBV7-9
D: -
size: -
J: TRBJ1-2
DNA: TGTGCCAGCAGCCCCCAGTCCGTTCGTGGCTACACCTTC
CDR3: CASSPQSVRGYTF

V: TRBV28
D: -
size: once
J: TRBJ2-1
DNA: TGTGCCAGCAGTCAGGGGTTAGATGAGCAGTTCTTC
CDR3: CASSQGLDEQFF

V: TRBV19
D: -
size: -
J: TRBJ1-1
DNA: TGTGCCAGTAGTATATCGGGGGGCAACACTGAAGCTTTCTTT
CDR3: CASSISGGNTEAFF

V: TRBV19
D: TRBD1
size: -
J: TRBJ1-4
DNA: TGTGCCAGTAGTGTGGGACAGGGAAATGAAAAACTGTTTTTT
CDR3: CASSVGQGNEKLFF

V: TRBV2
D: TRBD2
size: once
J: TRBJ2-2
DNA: TGTGCCAGCAGCCTAGCGGGGGGGCGGACCGGGGAGCTGTTTTTT
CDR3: CASSLAGGRTGELFF

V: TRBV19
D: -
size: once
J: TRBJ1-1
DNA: TGTGCCAGTAGTATAGCCAGGGCGGTGAACACTGAAGCTTTCTTT
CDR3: CASSIARAVNTEAFF